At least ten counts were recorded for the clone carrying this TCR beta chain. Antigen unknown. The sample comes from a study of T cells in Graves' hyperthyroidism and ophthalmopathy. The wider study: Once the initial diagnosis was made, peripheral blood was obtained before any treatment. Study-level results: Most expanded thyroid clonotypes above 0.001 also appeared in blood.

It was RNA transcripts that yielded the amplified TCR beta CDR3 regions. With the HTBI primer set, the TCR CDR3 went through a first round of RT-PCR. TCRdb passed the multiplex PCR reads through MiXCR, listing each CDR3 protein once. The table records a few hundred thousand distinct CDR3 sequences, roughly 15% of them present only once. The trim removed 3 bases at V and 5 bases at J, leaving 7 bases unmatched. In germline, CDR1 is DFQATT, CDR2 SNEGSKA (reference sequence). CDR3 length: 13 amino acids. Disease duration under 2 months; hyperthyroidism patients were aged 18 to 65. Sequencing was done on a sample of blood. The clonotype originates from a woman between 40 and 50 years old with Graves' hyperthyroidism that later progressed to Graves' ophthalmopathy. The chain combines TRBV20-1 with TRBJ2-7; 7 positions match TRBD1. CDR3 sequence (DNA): TGCAGTGCTAGTGGGCAGGGGGTCAACGAGCAGTACTTC. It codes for CSASGQGVNEQYF.